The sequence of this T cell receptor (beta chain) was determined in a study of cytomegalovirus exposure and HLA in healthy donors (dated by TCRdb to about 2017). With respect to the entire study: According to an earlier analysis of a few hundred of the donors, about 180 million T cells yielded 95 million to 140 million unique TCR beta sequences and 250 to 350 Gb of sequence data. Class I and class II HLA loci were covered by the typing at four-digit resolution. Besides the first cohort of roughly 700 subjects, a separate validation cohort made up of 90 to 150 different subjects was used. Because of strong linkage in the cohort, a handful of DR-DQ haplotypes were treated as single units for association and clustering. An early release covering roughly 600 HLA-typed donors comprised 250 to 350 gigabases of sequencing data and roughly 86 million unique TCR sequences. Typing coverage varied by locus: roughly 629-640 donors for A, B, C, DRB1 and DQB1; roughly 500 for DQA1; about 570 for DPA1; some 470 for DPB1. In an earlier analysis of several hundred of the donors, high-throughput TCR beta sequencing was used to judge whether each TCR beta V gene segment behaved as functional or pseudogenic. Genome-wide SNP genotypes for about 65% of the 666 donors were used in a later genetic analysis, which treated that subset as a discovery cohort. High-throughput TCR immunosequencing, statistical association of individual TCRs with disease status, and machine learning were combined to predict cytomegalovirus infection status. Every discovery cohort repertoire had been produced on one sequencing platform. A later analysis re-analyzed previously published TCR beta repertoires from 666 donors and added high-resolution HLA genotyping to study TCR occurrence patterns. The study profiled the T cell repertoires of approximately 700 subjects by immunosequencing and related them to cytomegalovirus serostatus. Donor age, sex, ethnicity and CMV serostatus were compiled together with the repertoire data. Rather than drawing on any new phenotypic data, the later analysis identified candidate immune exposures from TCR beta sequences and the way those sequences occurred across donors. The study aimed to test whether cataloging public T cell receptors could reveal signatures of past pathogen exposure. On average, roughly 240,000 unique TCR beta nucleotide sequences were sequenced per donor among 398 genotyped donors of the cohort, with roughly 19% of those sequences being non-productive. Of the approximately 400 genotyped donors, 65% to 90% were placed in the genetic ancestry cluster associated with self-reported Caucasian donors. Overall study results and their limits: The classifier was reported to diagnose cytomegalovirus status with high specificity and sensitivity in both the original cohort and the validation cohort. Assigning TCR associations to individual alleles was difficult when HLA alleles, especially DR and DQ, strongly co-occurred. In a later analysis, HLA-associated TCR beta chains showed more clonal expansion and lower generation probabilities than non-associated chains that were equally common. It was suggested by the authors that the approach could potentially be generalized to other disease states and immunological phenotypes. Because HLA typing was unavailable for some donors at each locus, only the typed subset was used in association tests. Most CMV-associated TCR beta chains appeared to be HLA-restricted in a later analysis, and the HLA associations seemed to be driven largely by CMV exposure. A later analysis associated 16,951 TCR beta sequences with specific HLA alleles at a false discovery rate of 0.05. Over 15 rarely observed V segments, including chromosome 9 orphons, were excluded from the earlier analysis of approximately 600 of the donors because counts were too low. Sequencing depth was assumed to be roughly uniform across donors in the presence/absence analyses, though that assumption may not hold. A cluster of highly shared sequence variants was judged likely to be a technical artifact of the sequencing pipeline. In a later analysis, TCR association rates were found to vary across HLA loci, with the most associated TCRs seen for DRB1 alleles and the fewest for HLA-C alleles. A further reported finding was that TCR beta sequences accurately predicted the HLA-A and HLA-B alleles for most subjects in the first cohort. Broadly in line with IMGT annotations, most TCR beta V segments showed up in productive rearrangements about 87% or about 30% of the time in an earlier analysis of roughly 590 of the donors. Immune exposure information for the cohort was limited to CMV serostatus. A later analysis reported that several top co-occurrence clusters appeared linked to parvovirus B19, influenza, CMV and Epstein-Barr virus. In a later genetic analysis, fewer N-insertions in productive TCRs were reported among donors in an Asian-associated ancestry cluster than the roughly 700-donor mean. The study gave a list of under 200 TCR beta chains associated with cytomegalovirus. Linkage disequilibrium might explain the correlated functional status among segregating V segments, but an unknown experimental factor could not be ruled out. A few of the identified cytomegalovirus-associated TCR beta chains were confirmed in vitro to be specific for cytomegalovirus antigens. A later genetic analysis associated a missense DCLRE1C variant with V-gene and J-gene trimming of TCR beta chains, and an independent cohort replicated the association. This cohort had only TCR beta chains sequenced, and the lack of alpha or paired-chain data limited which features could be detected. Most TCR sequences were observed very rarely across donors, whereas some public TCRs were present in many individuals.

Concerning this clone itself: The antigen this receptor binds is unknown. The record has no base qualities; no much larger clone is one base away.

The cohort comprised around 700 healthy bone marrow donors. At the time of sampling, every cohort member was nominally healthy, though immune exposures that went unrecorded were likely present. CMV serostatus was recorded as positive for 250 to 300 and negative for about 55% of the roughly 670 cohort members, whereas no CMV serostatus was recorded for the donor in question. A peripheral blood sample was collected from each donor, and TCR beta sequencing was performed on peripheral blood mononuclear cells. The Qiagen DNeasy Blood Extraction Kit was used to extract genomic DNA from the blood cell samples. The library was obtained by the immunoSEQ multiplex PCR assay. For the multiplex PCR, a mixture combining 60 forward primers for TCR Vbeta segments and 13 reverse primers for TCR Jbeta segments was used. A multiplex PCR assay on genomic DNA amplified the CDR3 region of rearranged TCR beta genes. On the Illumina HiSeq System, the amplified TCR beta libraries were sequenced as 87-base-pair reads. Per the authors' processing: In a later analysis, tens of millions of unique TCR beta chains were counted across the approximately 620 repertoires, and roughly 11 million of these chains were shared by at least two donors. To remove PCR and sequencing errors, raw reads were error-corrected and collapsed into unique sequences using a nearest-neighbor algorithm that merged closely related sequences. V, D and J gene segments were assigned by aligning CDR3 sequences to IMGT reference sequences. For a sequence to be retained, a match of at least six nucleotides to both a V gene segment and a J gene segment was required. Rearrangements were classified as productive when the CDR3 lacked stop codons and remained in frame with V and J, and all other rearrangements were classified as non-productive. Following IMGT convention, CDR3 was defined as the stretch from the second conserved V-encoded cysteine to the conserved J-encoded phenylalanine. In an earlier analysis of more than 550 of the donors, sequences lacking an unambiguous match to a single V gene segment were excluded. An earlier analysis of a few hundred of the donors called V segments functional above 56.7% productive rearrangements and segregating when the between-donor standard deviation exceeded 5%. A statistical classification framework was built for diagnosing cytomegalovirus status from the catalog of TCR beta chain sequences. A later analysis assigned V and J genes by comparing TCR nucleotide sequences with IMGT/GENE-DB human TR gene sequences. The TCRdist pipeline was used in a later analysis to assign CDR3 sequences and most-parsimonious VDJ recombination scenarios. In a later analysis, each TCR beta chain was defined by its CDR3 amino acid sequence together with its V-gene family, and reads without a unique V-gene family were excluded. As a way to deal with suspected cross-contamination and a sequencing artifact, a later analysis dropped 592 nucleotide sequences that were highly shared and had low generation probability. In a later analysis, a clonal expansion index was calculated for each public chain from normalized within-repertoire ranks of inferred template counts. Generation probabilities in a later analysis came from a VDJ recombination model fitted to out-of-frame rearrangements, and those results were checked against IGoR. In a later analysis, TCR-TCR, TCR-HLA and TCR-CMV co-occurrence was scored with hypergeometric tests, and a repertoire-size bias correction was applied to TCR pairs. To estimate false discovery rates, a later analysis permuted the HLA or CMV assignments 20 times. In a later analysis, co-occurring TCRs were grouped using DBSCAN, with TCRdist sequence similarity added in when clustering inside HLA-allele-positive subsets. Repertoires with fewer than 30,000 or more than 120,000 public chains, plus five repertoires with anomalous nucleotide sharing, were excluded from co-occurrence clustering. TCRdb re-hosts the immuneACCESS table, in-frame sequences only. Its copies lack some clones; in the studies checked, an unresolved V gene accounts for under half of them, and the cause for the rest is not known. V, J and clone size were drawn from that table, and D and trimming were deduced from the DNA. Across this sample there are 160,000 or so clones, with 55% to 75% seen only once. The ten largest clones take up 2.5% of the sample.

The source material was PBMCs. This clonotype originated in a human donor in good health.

The DNA sequence is as follows: TGTGCCAGCAGTCCGGGAAGGGGACTACTTTACGAGCAGTACTTC. It encodes CASSPGRGLLYEQYF. This receptor chain uses TRBV7-8 and TRBJ2-7, and 7 bases in between align with TRBD2. V trim: 6 bases; J trim: 4 bases; unmatched bases: 12. Reading the germline V gene gives CDR1 SGHVS and CDR2 FQNEAQ. Counted from cysteine to phenylalanine, this CDR3 has 15 amino acids. The kept DNA is CDR3 alone, 45 bases in frame from the first base.